The rows below give T cell receptor beta chains drawn from one sample of a study of T-cell reconstitution after alpha-beta-depleted transplantation in children. Via MiXCR, TCRdb re-called the PCR reads, giving one row per CDR3 protein. The table shows under 400,000 distinct CDR3 sequences, with approximately 23% occurring only once. Material: PBMCs, mostly from graft donor cells, obtained 180 days after TCRalphabeta/CD19-depleted stem cell transplant. Every receptor here comes from a male patient aged 10 to 17 who had a stem cell transplant for acute lymphoblastic leukemia, so the T cells may come from the graft donor. The conserved cysteine and the conserved F or W are not part of the CDR3 here. The D gene is left open where the match is weak. A clone size is listed for some rows: how often the clone was seen (once, few, many), or a class if it is expanded.

few | TRBV7-2 | TRBD2 | ASSFVAGSGTGELF
. | TRBV5-1 | TRBD2 | ASSLGPWRGQETQY
few | TRBV18 | . | ASSHTYNEQF
. | TRBV20-1 | TRBD2 | SARDLRLAGASNNEQF
. | TRBV2 | . | ASNDGLSYEQY
few | TRBV5-1 | TRBD1 | ASSLGFGQGRYGYT
few | TRBV5-6 | . | ASSLATGELF
. | TRBV5-1 | TRBD2 | ASSAGLAAPYNEQF
. | TRBV20-1 | . | SARTDPSNQPQH
. | TRBV5-6 | . | ASSPNAANNEQF
few | TRBV3-1 | . | ASSQDLSSTDTQY
. | TRBV5-1 | . | ASSLRRQPLGTDTQY
. | TRBV15 | . | ATSRDRPGRKREQY
few | TRBV10-3 | . | AALNQPQH
. | TRBV5-1 | TRBD1 | ASSFTGVNSPLH
. | TRBV3-1 | TRBD2 | ASSVLAGANTGELF
once | TRBV20-1 | . | SARLPWEYHEQY
. | TRBV20-1 | . | SARSQGAYGYT
. | TRBV11-1 | . | ASSLTPAGTWSYNEQF
few | TRBV14 | TRBD1 | ASLGDRVSYEQY
. | TRBV20-1 | . | SPQRPNTEAF
. | TRBV12-3/TRBV12-4 | TRBD2 | ASSLRREGTARRSPTGELF
many | TRBV5-5 | TRBD2 | ASSLRLAPYEQY
few | TRBV10-2 | . | ASSGWGNQPQH
many | TRBV5-1 | TRBD1 | ASSPRTGSYNEQF
. | TRBV5-1 | . | ASSRADTQY
. | TRBV9 | . | ASSPGGGALNEKLF
few | TRBV27 | . | ASSGWARGGTGELF
. | TRBV7-2 | TRBD2 | AGSQRRSGSFNNEQF
few | TRBV7-9 | TRBD1 | ASSFDRAKTQY
. | TRBV7-9 | . | ASSLVQGTGELF
. | TRBV29-1 | TRBD2 | SVFPGLGFYNEQF
. | TRBV27 | TRBD1 | ASAPWDSEYRETQY
. | TRBV7-3 | . | ASSLGLGYVEQF
. | TRBV20-1 | . | SARRPRTEGSGNTIY
. | TRBV27 | TRBD2 | ASSLRTSGRGGEQF
few | TRBV12-3/TRBV12-4 | . | ASSSRQENYGYT
. | TRBV15 | . | ASQGGRGVNKKLF
. | TRBV7-9 | TRBD2 | ASSLGLAGVLTQY
few | TRBV5-1 | . | ASSLAVAGVETQY
. | TRBV20-1 | . | SARIPAYEQY
few | TRBV7-2 | . | ASSRHPRRTDTQY
few | TRBV6-5 | . | ASSYSFRLAKNIQY
few | TRBV30 | . | AWEVGPNNEQF
many | TRBV5-5 | . | ASSFGGTGELF
few | TRBV11-2 | TRBD2 | ASSYGGLAGGRTNIQY
. | TRBV11-2 | TRBD2 | ASSQKSSGRVIPGELF
. | TRBV29-1 | . | SVAGQSFPNEQF
. | TRBV5-1 | . | ASSGGTHYEQY